Below are 18 T cell receptor beta chains sequenced from a single sample in a study of T cells in Graves' hyperthyroidism and ophthalmopathy. RNA transcripts served as the template for amplifying TCR beta CDR3 regions. HTBI primers were employed in a first-round RT-PCR of the TCR CDR3. Via MiXCR, TCRdb re-called the multiplex PCR reads, giving one row per CDR3 protein. The table lists about 400,000 distinct CDR3 sequences, 15% of them singletons, with around a third in the top ten. Sequencing input: blood. These TCRs come from a woman aged 25-40 years with Graves' hyperthyroidism.

The rearrangement joins TRBV6-1 to TRBJ2-3; D gene ambiguous. The germline gives CDR1 MNHNS, CDR2 SASEGT. The CDR3 runs to 14 residues. V lost 7 bases to trimming and J lost 4 bases, with 15 bases between them. The CDR3 region is CASTSPRSADTQYF. Written as DNA, the CDR3 is TGTGCCAGCACCTCCCCCAGGTCGGCAGATACGCAGTATTTT.

Concerning this clonotype itself: With a much larger clone just one base away, this may be a read error. This chain links TRBV27 with TRBJ2-7; D is undetermined. V shed 5 bases and J shed 4 bases, with 12 bases lying between them. CDR1 and CDR2 from the germline V gene are MNHEY and SMNVEV (reference sequence). The CDR3 covers 13 residues. The CDR3 bases are TGTGCCAGCAGTCCCCAACCCAGATACGAGCAGTACTTC. It is translated as CASSPQPRYEQYF.

This clonotype came up many times. The chain has TRBV30 and TRBJ2-3; 13 bases agree with TRBD2. The germline gives CDR1 GTSNPN, CDR2 SVGIG (reference sequence). The CDR3 spans 15 residues. V lost 5 bases, J lost 4 bases, and 6 bases stayed unmatched. The CDR3 nucleotides are TGTGCCTGGTCCGTTGGACTAGCGGGAGCAGATACGCAGTATTTT. This gives the protein CAWSVGLAGADTQYF. The entire variable domain, with the rest obtained from reference TRBV30 and TRBJ2-3, is as follows: SQTIHQWPATLVQPVGSPLSLECTVEGTSNPNLYWYRQAAGRGLQLLFYSVGIGQISSEVPQNLSASRPQDRQFILSSKKLLLSDSGFYLCAWSVGLAGADTQYFGPGTRLTVL.

This clonotype was picked up many times. V and J are TRBV28 and TRBJ2-3; the match to TRBD2 covers 10 bases. Unmatched junction bases numbered 10, after V lost 4 bases and J lost 0 bases. The CDR3 is 18 amino acids. Germline lookup yields CDR1 MDHEN and CDR2 SYDVKM. The CDR3 DNA is TGTGCCAGCAGTTCCTCCGGGACTAGCGTCGGAAGCACAGATACGCAGTATTTT. Its protein is CASSSSGTSVGSTDTQYF.

A few counts support this clonotype. This chain links TRBV7-8 with TRBJ2-7, with TRBD1 matching over 7 bases. The J segment lost 1 base and the V segment lost 5 bases, leaving 11 bases of the junction unmatched. From germline, CDR1 is SGHVS and CDR2 FQNEAQ. This CDR3 has 16 amino acids. The CDR3 is CASSPRRDSISYEQYF. For the CDR3, the DNA is TGTGCCAGCAGCCCGAGACGGGACAGCATTTCCTACGAGCAGTACTTC. The variable domain in full, with the rest retrieved from reference TRBV7-8 and TRBJ2-7, is GAGVSQSPRYKVAKRGQDVALRCDPISGHVSLFWYQQALGQGPEFLTYFQNEAQLDKSGLPSDRFFAERPEGSVSTLKIQRTQQEDSAVYLCASSPRRDSISYEQYFGPGTRLTVT.

This clonotype was seen a handful of times. V is TRBV24-1 and J is TRBJ1-2, with D perhaps matching TRBD1 (5 bases). Germline CDR1 reads KGHDR; CDR2 reads SFDVKD. Trimming shortened V by 7 bases and J by 3 bases, and 11 bases separated the two germline ends. The CDR3 covers 13 residues. The DNA for the CDR3 is TGTGCCACCAGGCCGACAGATGACTATGGCTACACCTTC. This translates into CATRPTDDYGYTF.

There are a few counts of this clonotype. The chain recombines TRBV6-1 with TRBJ1-5; TRBD1 is a possible D gene (5 bases). The CDR3 is made up of 15 amino acids. Trimming removed 8 bases from V and 6 bases from J, with 20 bases in between. Germline assignment: CDR1 MNHNS and CDR2 SASEGT. Written as DNA, the CDR3 is TGTGCCAGCGGAGTGGTATGGCGGGGGAGTCAGCCCCAGCATTTT. The encoded protein is CASGVVWRGSQPQHF.

This clonotype showed up many times. This sequence joins TRBV28 and TRBJ2-3; 11 nucleotides align to TRBD1. The V gene's germline CDR1 is MDHEN and CDR2 SYDVKM. Trimming at V came to 6 bases and at J to 5 bases, leaving 7 bases not matched to a gene. This CDR3 region has 15 residues. Written as DNA, the CDR3 is TGTGCCAGCAGCTCAACCGGGACAGGGGGAGATACGCAGTATTTT. Translation gives CASSSTGTGGDTQYF.

The V call is TRBV6-1, the J call TRBJ2-4; D is uncertain. V lost 5 bases to trimming and J lost 0 bases, with 14 bases between them. CDR1 MNHNS and CDR2 SASEGT come from the germline V gene. This CDR3 has 16 amino acids. The CDR3 region has the DNA TGTGCCAGCAGTTCCATCCAATTCGTAGCCAAAAACATTCAGTACTTC. Amino acids: CASSSIQFVAKNIQYF.

The sample holds one count of this clonotype. The chain recombines TRBV5-4 with TRBJ2-1, with TRBD2 identical over 11 bases. V shed 1 base and J 5 bases; nucleotides not matched to a gene: 5. Germline V gives CDR1 SGHNT, CDR2 YYREEE (reference sequence). This CDR3 spans 16 amino acids. The CDR3 loop reads CASSLYLTSGNNEQFF. CDR3 nucleotides: TGTGCCAGCAGCTTGTACTTGACTAGCGGGAACAATGAGCAGTTCTTC.

This clonotype was observed at least ten times. The CDR3 DNA sequence: TGTGCCAGCAGGAGAGAAGGACAGGAAAAAAGGGCAGATACGCAGTATTTT. This encodes CASRREGQEKRADTQYF. The V call is TRBV2, the J call TRBJ2-3, with 7 bases identical to TRBD1. V was pared by 6 bases and J by 4 bases, with 16 bases of the junction left unmatched. Germline assignment: CDR1 SNHLY and CDR2 FYNNEI. This CDR3 comprises 17 residues.

The genes are TRBV19 and TRBJ1-5; tentative D call: TRBD1 (5 bases). CDR1 is LNHDA and CDR2 is SQIVND in the germline V gene (reference sequence). The V end lost 7 bases, the J end lost 6 bases, and 16 bases lay between the germline ends. CDR3 length equals 14 residues. DNA of the CDR3: TGTGCCAGTAAAGGGGCAGCAGCCAGTCAGCCCCAGCATTTT. Its protein is CASKGAAASQPQHF.

This clonotype has a count of ten or more. The J gene is TRBJ2-1, the V gene TRBV30; the match to TRBD1 covers 11 bases. Germline V CDR1 and CDR2: GTSNPN, SVGIG (reference sequence). This CDR3 has 14 residues. Trimming took 3 bases from V and 7 from J; bases not matched to a gene: 5. This CDR3 is CAWRPDRGRNEQFF. The CDR3 nucleotides are TGTGCCTGGAGACCGGACAGGGGGCGGAATGAGCAGTTCTTC.

The CDR3 loop reads CSVEDRGLNEQFF. Here the CDR3 DNA reads TGCAGCGTTGAAGATCGCGGGCTGAATGAGCAGTTCTTC. The chain has TRBV29-1 and TRBJ2-1; D may be TRBD2 (5 bases). The V and J ends lost 0 bases and 7 bases respectively, with 10 bases between them. The CDR3 totals 13 residues. In germline, CDR1 is SQVTM, CDR2 ANQGSEA.

Only a few counts were recorded for this clonotype. V and J are TRBV15 and TRBJ2-7, with 7 bases that match TRBD2. The CDR3 has 15 residues. With 0 bases clipped from V and 2 bases from J, the junction kept 4 bases outside the gene matches. Looked up from germline, CDR1 is LNHNV and CDR2 is YYDKDF (reference sequence). The CDR3 reads CATSRDRAGAYEQYF. Here the CDR3 DNA reads TGTGCCACCAGCAGAGATCGTGCGGGAGCCTACGAGCAGTACTTC. The full variable domain, its missing parts supplied by reference TRBV15 and TRBJ2-7, is DAMVIQNPRYQVTQFGKPVTLSCSQTLNHNVMYWYQQKSSQAPKLLFHYYDKDFNNEADTPDNFQSRRPNTSFCFLDIRSPGLGDTAMYLCATSRDRAGAYEQYFGPGTRLTVT.

There are many counts of this clonotype. The rearrangement uses TRBV28 and TRBJ2-7; 8 bases match TRBD1. The CDR3 has 14 amino acids. V shed 5 bases, J shed 7 bases, and the junction held 10 bases outside the gene matches. Germline assignment: CDR1 MDHEN and CDR2 SYDVKM. This CDR3 reads CASSPTGGRSEQYF. DNA of the CDR3: TGTGCCAGCAGTCCAACAGGGGGTCGGAGTGAGCAGTACTTC.

This clonotype was counted at least ten times. The gene calls are TRBV5-1 and TRBJ2-3; 9 bases are shared with TRBD1. Germline assignment: CDR1 SGHRS and CDR2 YFSETQ. This CDR3 contains 17 residues. The junction had 13 bases not matched to a gene; V was cut back by 2 bases and J by 6 bases. CDR3 protein: CASSLRPGQGQADTQYF. CDR3 DNA sequence: TGCGCCAGCAGCTTACGACCGGGACAGGGACAGGCGGATACGCAGTATTTT.

Ten or more counts support this clonotype. The chain has TRBV30 and TRBJ1-1; tentatively, D is TRBD1 (5 bases). Germline lookup yields CDR1 GTSNPN and CDR2 SVGIG (reference sequence). V was pared by 3 bases and J by 1 base, with 12 bases between. CDR3 length: 14 amino acids. This CDR3 reads CAWSRGYPNTEAFF. In DNA, the CDR3 is TGTGCCTGGAGCCGGGGGTACCCGAACACTGAAGCTTTCTTT.